This passage covers 27 T cell receptor beta chains from one sample sequenced in a study of blood T cell repertoires in COVID-19. Data came from immunoSEQ multiplex PCR; TCRdb stores just in-frame clones and leaves some out. The sample has around 300,000 clones, more than 70% seen once. The specimen was peripheral blood. The receptors derive from a woman aged 25 to 45 with COVID-19, enrolled during active disease.

The chain carries TRBV27 and TRBJ1-2; TRBD1 matches at 9 bases. The germline V gene has CDR1 MNHEY and CDR2 SMNVEV (reference sequence). This CDR3 is 17 amino acids long. The J segment lost 6 bases and the V segment lost 3 bases, leaving 14 bases of the junction unmatched. CDR3 region: CASSLTVTGGAYDGYTF. The CDR3, as DNA: TGTGCCAGCAGTTTGACGGTTACAGGGGGCGCTTACGATGGCTACACCTTC.

The CDR3 bases are TGTGCCAGCAGCGTAAGCTACTCTGGAAACACCATATATTTT. Translation gives CASSVSYSGNTIYF. V is TRBV7-2 and J is TRBJ1-3, with D uncertain. From germline, CDR1 is SGHTA and CDR2 FQGNSA. The CDR3 has 14 residues. Trimming took 5 bases from V and 0 from J, leaving 8 bases between them.

This clone was picked up one time. This chain uses TRBV4-2 with TRBJ1-3; no reliable D call. The CDR3 totals 17 residues. With 2 bases removed from V and 0 bases from J, the gap between germline ends came to 14 bases. CDR1 and CDR2 from the germline V gene are LGHNA and YNFKEQ. The CDR3 sequence is CASSQTPSLGSGNTIYF. The CDR3 nucleotides read TGTGCCAGCAGCCAAACCCCGAGCCTCGGCTCTGGAAACACCATATATTTT.

V is TRBV6-6 and J is TRBJ1-1; tentative D call: TRBD1 (5 bases). Trimming shortened V by 0 bases and J by 3 bases, and 8 bases separated the two germline ends. The CDR3 is made up of 14 amino acids. Germline V gene data show CDR1 as MNHNY and CDR2 as SVGAGI (reference sequence). The CDR3 spells CASSYSRGDTEAFF. DNA of the CDR3: TGTGCCAGCAGTTACTCCCGGGGGGACACTGAAGCTTTCTTT.

V gene TRBV6-5 combines with J gene TRBJ1-1; TRBD1 aligns across 8 bases. The CDR3 extends over 15 amino acids. V lost 4 bases, J lost 1 base, and 5 bases stayed unmatched. Germline V CDR1 and CDR2: MNHEY, SVGAGI. As DNA, the CDR3 is TGTGCCAGCAGTTCCATGGACAGGGCGAACACTGAAGCTTTCTTT. It codes for CASSSMDRANTEAFF.

V gene TRBV7-3 combines with J gene TRBJ1-5; weak D call: TRBD1 (6 bases). The V gene's germline CDR1 is SGHTA and CDR2 FQGTGA. This CDR3 comprises 19 residues. The V end was cut by 7 bases, the J end by 0 bases, with 25 bases between. The CDR3 region is CASTEQPPGQLNSNQPQHF. DNA for the CDR3: TGTGCCAGCACCGAACAACCCCCGGGACAACTAAATAGCAATCAGCCCCAGCATTTT.

Only one count was recorded for this clone. The chain employs TRBV7-2 and TRBJ2-2, with D perhaps matching TRBD2 (5 bases). CDR1 is SGHTA and CDR2 is FQGNSA in the germline V gene. V lost 3 bases, J lost 6 bases, and 17 bases lay in between. The CDR3 extends over 16 amino acids. The CDR3 is CASSFSGLRVSGELFF. The CDR3 DNA reads as TGTGCCAGCAGCTTTTCAGGCCTGAGGGTCTCCGGGGAGCTGTTTTTT.

The rearrangement uses TRBV4-1 and TRBJ1-5; D remains ambiguous. This CDR3 is 15 amino acids long. Trimming pared 6 bases from V and 4 bases from J, leaving 16 bases between. Germline V gives CDR1 MGHRA, CDR2 YSYEKL. CDR3: CASRMVEGGNQPQHF. The CDR3 coding sequence is TGCGCCAGCAGGATGGTCGAGGGAGGGAATCAGCCCCAGCATTTT.

J is TRBJ2-5 and V is TRBV4-3; D not certain. The germline V gene has CDR1 LGHNA and CDR2 YSLEER. Trimming removed 0 bases from V and 2 bases from J, with 10 bases in between. The CDR3 runs 15 residues. The DNA for the CDR3 is TGCGCCAGCAGCCAAGATCTCCGGGTACAAGAGACCCAGTACTTC. Translation: CASSQDLRVQETQYF.

The rearrangement joins TRBV5-8 to TRBJ1-2; the D gene is possibly TRBD1 (6 bases). This CDR3 contains 14 residues. Germline V CDR1 and CDR2: SGHTS, YDEGEE. Trimming took 7 bases from V and 8 from J, leaving 21 bases between them. CDR3 in DNA: TGTGCCAGCCGCAACACAGGGAGAGCGGGGGGCTACACCTTC. Protein: CASRNTGRAGGYTF.

The genes are TRBV10-3 and TRBJ1-1, with a weak D call TRBD1 (6 bases). V was trimmed by 4 bases and J by 0 bases, leaving 15 bases between them. The CDR3 runs to 16 residues. Germline CDR1 and CDR2: ENHRY and SYGVKD. CDR3 residues: CAISGAWGRMNTEAFF. The CDR3 coding sequence is TGTGCCATCAGTGGTGCATGGGGGCGTATGAACACTGAAGCTTTCTTT.

This rearrangement joins TRBV11-1 to TRBJ1-2; TRBD1 agrees at 7 bases. Germline CDR1 SGHAT, CDR2 FQDESV (reference sequence). Unmatched junction bases numbered 7, after V lost 5 bases and J lost 4 bases. This CDR3 comprises 14 residues. CDR3 amino acids: CASSQRQGVYGYTF. In DNA, the CDR3 is TGTGCCAGCAGCCAAAGACAGGGAGTCTATGGCTACACCTTC. The full variable domain, completed using reference TRBV11-1 and TRBJ1-2, is EAEVAQSPRYKITEKSQAVAFWCDPISGHATLYWYRQILGQGPELLVQFQDESVVDDSQLPKDRFSAERLKGVDSTLKIQPAELGDSAMYLCASSQRQGVYGYTFGSGTRLTVV.

This chain joins TRBV7-9 and TRBJ1-3; D remains unclear. The V end was cut by 7 bases, the J end by 9 bases, with 13 bases between. Germline values: CDR1 SEHNR, CDR2 FQNEAQ (reference sequence). This CDR3 contains 12 residues. The CDR3: CASNEGERTIYF. DNA of the CDR3: TGTGCCAGCAACGAGGGAGAGCGCACCATATATTTT.

In its sample, this clone was seen a few times. The same CDR3 arises from other DNA sequences in this sample as well. The chain has TRBV7-2 and TRBJ2-3; 12 nucleotides match TRBD2. Germline loops: CDR1 SGHTA, CDR2 FQGNSA. The CDR3 is 15 residues long. The V segment lost 5 bases and the J segment 4 bases; nucleotides outside the gene matches: 4. The CDR3 bases are TGTGCCAGCAGCGCGACTAGCGGGGGCCCAGATACGCAGTATTTT. This translates into CASSATSGGPDTQYF.

The table lists this clone with a few counts. V gene TRBV28 combines with J gene TRBJ1-2, with 11 bases lining up with TRBD1. Germline loops: CDR1 MDHEN, CDR2 SYDVKM. CDR3 size: 14 residues. Germline trimming cut 5 bases from V and 6 bases from J; bases unmatched to any gene: 5. The CDR3 nucleotides are TGTGCCAGCAGTGGGACAGGGGGGGGCAATGGCTACACCTTC. Amino acids: CASSGTGGGNGYTF.

The V call is TRBV5-1, the J call TRBJ1-5, with 9 bases matching TRBD1. The CDR3 has 15 amino acids. Trimming took 4 bases from V and 7 from J; bases not matched to a gene: 9. Germline lookup yields CDR1 SGHRS and CDR2 YFSETQ. CDR3 protein: CASSLGTGRGQPQHF. CDR3 nucleotide sequence: TGCGCCAGCAGCCTGGGGACAGGGCGGGGGCAGCCCCAGCATTTT.

V and J are TRBV28 and TRBJ1-4; TRBD1 agrees at 9 bases. The germline V gene has CDR1 MDHEN and CDR2 SYDVKM. With V trimmed by 6 bases and J by 8 bases, 10 bases remained unmatched. The CDR3 is 15 residues long. The CDR3 sequence is CASSQNRGRSEKLFF. CDR3 nucleotides: TGTGCCAGCAGCCAGAACAGGGGGCGGTCCGAAAAACTGTTTTTT.

This clone was counted a few times. The J gene is TRBJ1-5, the V gene TRBV5-6; possibly TRBD1 for D (6 bases). Germline assignment: CDR1 SGHDT and CDR2 YYEEEE. The CDR3 is 19 amino acids. The V gene lost 1 base and the J gene lost 0 bases, with 20 bases spanning the gap. The CDR3 bases are TGTGCCAGCAGCTTGAGAGCGGGACACTCTTCTTATAGCAATCAGCCCCAGCATTTT. Its translation is CASSLRAGHSSYSNQPQHF.

The V and J genes are TRBV5-4 and TRBJ1-2; TRBD1 is a possible D gene (5 bases). Germline V lookup: CDR1 SGHNT, CDR2 YYREEE (reference sequence). V was clipped by 4 bases and J by 5 bases, with 15 bases between them. The CDR3 consists of 14 residues. The CDR3 here is CASSTPGSTYGYTF. CDR3 DNA: TGTGCCAGCAGCACGCCAGGGTCAACTTATGGCTACACCTTC. Full variable domain (missing parts from reference TRBV5-4 and TRBJ1-2): ETGVTQSPTHLIKTRGQQVTLRCSSQSGHNTVSWYQQALGQGPQFIFQYYREEENGRGNFPPRFSGLQFPNYSSELNVNALELDDSALYLCASSTPGSTYGYTFGSGTRLTVV.

The rearrangement links TRBV2 to TRBJ2-1, with 13 positions matching TRBD2. The J segment lost 8 bases and the V segment lost 3 bases, leaving 10 bases of the junction unmatched. CDR1 and CDR2 from the germline V gene are SNHLY and FYNNEI. CDR3 length: 17 residues. In DNA, the CDR3 is TGTGCCAGCAGTGACTTCGTAACTAGCGGGGGGGCAGATGAGCAGTTCTTC. Translated, it gives CASSDFVTSGGADEQFF.

The rearrangement uses TRBV2 and TRBJ2-3; D is unclear. The CDR3 totals 12 residues. CDR1 and CDR2 (germline): SNHLY, FYNNEI. V lost 7 bases, J lost 0 bases, and 5 bases lay in between. Written as DNA, the CDR3 is TGTGCCAGCACCCTTAGCACAGATACGCAGTATTTT. It yields the protein CASTLSTDTQYF.

This chain connects TRBV2 to TRBJ1-2, with D perhaps matching TRBD1 (6 bases). Germline CDR1 is SNHLY and CDR2 is FYNNEI. Trimming left V 10 bases short and J 6 bases short, with 18 bases between. The CDR3 runs to 13 residues. In nucleotides, the CDR3 is TGTGCCACGCACGGACAGACATATAATGGCTACACCTTC. The encoded protein is CATHGQTYNGYTF. Together with reference TRBV2 and TRBJ1-2, the CDR3 gives the full variable domain: EPEVTQTPSHQVTQMGQEVILRCVPISNHLYFYWYRQILGQKVEFLVSFYNNEISEKSEIFDDQFSVERPDGSNFTLKIRSTKLEDSAMYFCATHGQTYNGYTFGSGTRLTVV.

The V gene is TRBV19, the J gene TRBJ1-1; D unresolved. CDR1 is LNHDA, CDR2 SQIVND, per germline (reference sequence). This CDR3 region has 12 residues. V lost 8 bases to trimming and J lost 0 bases, with 7 bases between them. CDR3: CASSHMNTEAFF. CDR3 bases: TGTGCCAGTTCGCACATGAACACTGAAGCTTTCTTT.

The chain combines TRBV11-3 with TRBJ1-1; TRBD1 matches 8 bases. The CDR3 runs 12 residues. Germline V gene data show CDR1 as SGHNT and CDR2 as YENEEA. V shed 3 bases, J shed 11 bases, and the junction held 5 bases outside the gene matches. Here the CDR3 DNA reads TGTGCCAGCAGCTTCGAACGGGACAGGGCTTTCTTT. Amino acid sequence: CASSFERDRAFF.

The chain uses TRBV4-1 and TRBJ1-2; no firm D call. This CDR3 is 12 amino acids long. Between the trimmed V and J ends, which lost 0 bases and 5 bases, there was a span of 4 bases. Germline values: CDR1 MGHRA, CDR2 YSYEKL. The CDR3 protein is CASSQDTYGYTF. In DNA form, the CDR3 reads TGCGCCAGCAGCCAAGATACTTATGGCTACACCTTC.

The rearrangement joins TRBV2 to TRBJ2-2; 7 nucleotides agree with TRBD1. V gave up 6 bases and J gave up 6 bases; unmatched junction bases: 7. CDR1 and CDR2 from the germline V gene are SNHLY and FYNNEI. This CDR3 spans 14 amino acids. For the CDR3, the DNA is TGTGCCAGCAGGGCAGGGGGTATTTCCGGGGAGCTGTTTTTT. It specifies CASRAGGISGELFF.

The J gene is TRBJ1-5, the V gene TRBV19; 8 nucleotides line up with TRBD1. Germline V gives CDR1 LNHDA, CDR2 SQIVND (reference sequence). CDR3 length: 16 residues. Losses at the gene ends were 4 bases for V and 7 bases for J; bases not matched to a gene: 12. The CDR3 bases are TGTGCCAGTAGTACTCCAACAGGGGGAAGAAACCAGCCCCAGCATTTT. This codes for CASSTPTGGRNQPQHF. Variable domain in full (rest from reference TRBV19 and TRBJ1-5): DGGITQSPKYLFRKEGQNVTLSCEQNLNHDAMYWYRQDPGQGLRLIYYSQIVNDFQKGDIAEGYSVSREKKESFPLTVTSAQKNPTAFYLCASSTPTGGRNQPQHFGDGTRLSIL.